Listed below are T cell receptor beta chains from one sample, sequenced in a study of blood T cell repertoires in COVID-19. Sequencing used immunoSEQ multiplex PCR; TCRdb keeps in-frame clones, though not all of them. This table has around 70,000 clones, more than 75% appearing once. Sequenced: peripheral blood. The origin of the receptors is a man aged 45 to 65 with acute or convalescent COVID-19. Both conserved end residues are part of each CDR3. The D gene is left open where the match is weak. Size tells how often a clone was seen (once, few, many) or the class of an expanded clone, and some rows leave it out.

j_call	clone_size	d_call	v_call	cdr3_nt	cdr3_aa
TRBJ2-1	-	-	TRBV4-1	TGCGCCAGCAGCCAAGACTTAGCGGCCCTTTACAATGAGCAGTTCTTC	CASSQDLAALYNEQFF
TRBJ1-3	-	TRBD1	TRBV16	TGTGCCAGCAGCCAGACAGGGTCCGGAAACACCATATATTTT	CASSQTGSGNTIYF
TRBJ2-2	-	TRBD1	TRBV5-1	TGCGCCAGCAGCAACAGGGGTCGTAGCACCGGGGAGCTGTTTTTT	CASSNRGRSTGELFF
TRBJ1-6	once	-	TRBV19	TGTGCCAGTAGTATAGAAGGGCAGGGTACTCTCACCCTCCACTTT	CASSIEGQGTLTLHF
TRBJ2-5	-	TRBD1	TRBV4-2	TGTGCCAGCAGACCCAAGGACAGGGCCGGAGAGACCCAGTACTTC	CASRPKDRAGETQYF
TRBJ2-6	-	-	TRBV18	TGTGCCAGCACCGCAGGGTCGGCCAACGTCCTGACTTTC	CASTAGSANVLTF
TRBJ2-5	-	-	TRBV7-2	TGTGCCAGCAGCCCAACCCCGGACGGGATCCAAGAGACCCAGTACTTC	CASSPTPDGIQETQYF
TRBJ1-2	once	TRBD1	TRBV7-8	TGTGCCAGCAGCGGACAGGGGCGCTATGGCTACACCTTC	CASSGQGRYGYTF
TRBJ1-4	-	-	TRBV7-9	TGTGCCAGCAGCTTAGGACAAAACCCGCCAACTAATGAAAAACTGTTTTTT	CASSLGQNPPTNEKLFF
TRBJ1-4	once	TRBD1	TRBV27	TGTGCCAGCAGTCCACAGGGGGGGACGACTAATGAAAAACTGTTTTTT	CASSPQGGTTNEKLFF
TRBJ2-1	-	TRBD2	TRBV7-8	TGTGCCAGCAGCTGGACCTGGGCGGGAGGGTCCAATGAGCAGTTCTTC	CASSWTWAGGSNEQFF
TRBJ2-1	-	-	TRBV7-2	TGTGCCAGCAGCTCGACAGCATACAATGAGCAGTTCTTC	CASSSTAYNEQFF
TRBJ2-7	-	TRBD2	TRBV6-2/TRBV6-3	TGTGCCAGCAGTGCCCCTTTTAGCGGGAGTTCCTACGAGCAGTACTTC	CASSAPFSGSSYEQYF
TRBJ2-2	-	-	TRBV15	TGTGCCACTCAGGCGAACACCGGGGAGCTGTTTTTT	CATQANTGELFF
TRBJ2-3	few	TRBD2	TRBV6-1	TGTGCCAGCAGTGAGAATAGCGGGAGTATAGATACGCAGTATTTT	CASSENSGSIDTQYF
TRBJ2-1	-	-	TRBV4-1	TGCGCCAGCAGGAGGGTGCAGTCCAGAGCCCTCGACAATAAGCAGTTCTTC	CASRRVQSRALDNKQFF
TRBJ1-1	-	-	TRBV4-1	TGCGCCAGCAGCCAAGACGAATCCAACAGGGATCTCACTGAAGCTTTCTTT	CASSQDESNRDLTEAFF
TRBJ2-1	-	-	TRBV24-1	TGTGCCACCAGTGATTCAGACAGCAGCTCCTACAATGAGCAGTTCTTC	CATSDSDSSSYNEQFF
TRBJ2-1	-	TRBD2	TRBV10-3	TGTGCCTCCGGACGGGGCGGGAGGGAGAACAATGAGCAGTTCTTC	CASGRGGRENNEQFF
TRBJ2-2	many	TRBD2	TRBV11-3	TGTGCCAGCAGCGGAGCCCTAGCGGGGGACACCGGGGAGCTGTTTTTT	CASSGALAGDTGELFF
TRBJ1-2	-	-	TRBV11-2	TGTGCCAGCAGCTTAGATGTTCCCAGGATTAACTATGGCTACACCTTC	CASSLDVPRINYGYTF
TRBJ1-5	-	-	TRBV19	TGTGCCACTAGACTTGATGGACAGTCGGATAGCAATCAGCCCCAGCATTTT	CATRLDGQSDSNQPQHF
TRBJ1-3	-	-	TRBV30	TGTGCCTGGAGTGTAGGAGGGGTTGGAAACACCATATATTTT	CAWSVGGVGNTIYF
TRBJ1-1	once	TRBD1	TRBV7-9	TGTGCCAGCAGCTTAACAGGGGCGGTGGGCACTGAAGCTTTCTTT	CASSLTGAVGTEAFF
TRBJ1-6	-	-	TRBV18	TGTGCCAGCTCACCAGGTGGGACACAGAATTCACCCCTCCACTTT	CASSPGGTQNSPLHF
TRBJ2-1	-	-	TRBV12-5	TGTGCTAGTGGTTCAGGACTGTCCACCCACAATGAGCAGTTCTTC	CASGSGLSTHNEQFF
TRBJ1-6	-	-	TRBV5-6	TGTGCCAGCAGCTTGCTGTCGGTAGGGGGTTCACCCCTCCACTTT	CASSLLSVGGSPLHF
TRBJ2-3	-	TRBD2	TRBV6-5	TGTGCCAGCAGAGCGGGAGAGAGAGATACGCAGTATTTT	CASRAGERDTQYF
TRBJ2-5	-	TRBD1	TRBV20-1	TGCAGTGCTAGTCTGACAGGGGGTCAAGAGACCCAGTACTTC	CSASLTGGQETQYF
TRBJ2-3	-	TRBD2	TRBV20-1	TGCAGTGCTACCATCTCGGGGGGGCAGTATTTT	CSATISGGQYF
TRBJ1-2	-	TRBD1	TRBV30	TGTGCCTGGAATAGCCCCGGGACAGTATATGGCTACACCTTC	CAWNSPGTVYGYTF
TRBJ1-5	-	-	TRBV29-1	TGCAGCGCCGTGGACACCTTTGGTAATCAGCCCCAGCATTTT	CSAVDTFGNQPQHF
TRBJ1-3	-	TRBD1	TRBV7-9	TGTGCCAGCAGCCCCCAGGGGGCTGGAAACACCATATATTTT	CASSPQGAGNTIYF
TRBJ1-5	-	TRBD1	TRBV10-3	TGTGCCATCAGGGGGACAGACAATCAGCCCCAGCATTTT	CAIRGTDNQPQHF
TRBJ1-3	-	TRBD1	TRBV27	TGTGCCAGCAGTATGACACCCGACAGGGGGTATGGAAACACCATATATTTT	CASSMTPDRGYGNTIYF
TRBJ1-2	-	-	TRBV7-8	TGTGCCAGCAGCTTAGATGGAGCGAACTATGGCTACACCTTC	CASSLDGANYGYTF
TRBJ1-4	-	-	TRBV27	TGTGCCAGCAGTCCCAACTTCCCAAGGGGTGAAAAACTGTTTTTT	CASSPNFPRGEKLFF
TRBJ2-2	-	-	TRBV5-1	TGCGCCAGCAGCACGGACACGAACACCGGGGAGCTGTTTTTT	CASSTDTNTGELFF
TRBJ2-6	-	-	TRBV27	TGTGCCAGCAGTTCAGGGGTGACTGGGGCCAACGTCCTGACTTTC	CASSSGVTGANVLTF
TRBJ1-4	-	TRBD1	TRBV28	TGTGCCAGCAGCACCCAGGGGGGAAAGAATGAAAAACTGTTTTTT	CASSTQGGKNEKLFF
TRBJ2-2	-	-	TRBV25-1	TGTGCCAGCAGTGCACCCCCAGGAGGGTGGACCGGGGAGCTGTTTTTT	CASSAPPGGWTGELFF
TRBJ1-4	once	TRBD1	TRBV6-5	TGTGCCAGCAGTTCCTGGACAGGAGGTGGTGAAAAACTGTTTTTT	CASSSWTGGGEKLFF
TRBJ2-1	-	TRBD2	TRBV28	TGTGCCAGCAGTTTAAAAGAGCGGGAGTTGTACAATGAGCAGTTCTTC	CASSLKERELYNEQFF
TRBJ1-1	-	TRBD1	TRBV3-1/TRBV3-2	TGTGCCAGCAGCCACCGAAGGGACAGGGGAAGGACTGAAGCTTTCTTT	CASSHRRDRGRTEAFF
TRBJ1-1	few	-	TRBV5-1	TGCGCCAGCTGTCCCAACCTAGGGGCGACGGAAGCTTTCTTT	CASCPNLGATEAFF
TRBJ2-1	few	-	TRBV30	TGTGCCTGGAAGATCTACGGGATTGAGCAGTTCTTC	CAWKIYGIEQFF
TRBJ2-4	-	TRBD2	TRBV11-2	TGTGCCAGCAGCTTAGCTAGCGGGAGTGGTGCCAAAAACATTCAGTACTTC	CASSLASGSGAKNIQYF
TRBJ1-5	-	TRBD1	TRBV10-2	TGCGCCAGCAGTGAGTCGGCACAGGGGACTCAGCCCCAGCATTTT	CASSESAQGTQPQHF
TRBJ1-6	-	TRBD1	TRBV11-1	TGTGCCAGCAGCTTAGGGCACAGGGGGCAAGGCCCACCCCTCCACTTT	CASSLGHRGQGPPLHF
TRBJ2-4	once	TRBD2	TRBV9	TGTGCCAGCAGCCCCTGGGAGGGAGCCAAAAACATTCAGTACTTC	CASSPWEGAKNIQYF
TRBJ1-5	-	TRBD1	TRBV12-3/TRBV12-4	TGTGCCAGCAGTTTTCAGGGGGATCAGCCCCAGCATTTT	CASSFQGDQPQHF
TRBJ1-5	-	TRBD1	TRBV19	TGTGCCAGTAGTGTTAACAGGGGGAGCAATCAGCCCCAGCATTTT	CASSVNRGSNQPQHF
TRBJ2-3	-	TRBD2	TRBV27	TGTGCCAGCAGTATAATAGCGGGGGGGACAGATACGCAGTATTTT	CASSIIAGGTDTQYF